The present TCR beta chain was sequenced within a study of T-cell reconstitution after alpha-beta-depleted transplantation in children. Unique molecular identifiers featured in how the TCRbeta library was prepared. In TCRdb, the PCR reads were re-called with MiXCR into one record per CDR3 protein. Of approximately 400,000 distinct CDR3 sequences in the sample, approximately 10% were seen once. Trimming left V 3 bases short and J 2 bases short, with 8 bases between. Germline V gene lookup returns CDR1 GTSNPN and CDR2 SVGIG (reference sequence). This CDR3 contains 12 residues. The source of this sequence is a human donor who donated a stem cell graft to a child with acute myeloid leukemia. The V call is TRBV30, the J call TRBJ2-7; D ambiguous. Source: PBMCs from the stem cell graft donor, taken from the stem cell graft. The CDR3 sequence is CAWSWRPYEQYF. In DNA form, the CDR3 reads TGTGCCTGGAGCTGGCGACCCTACGAGCAGTACTTC.